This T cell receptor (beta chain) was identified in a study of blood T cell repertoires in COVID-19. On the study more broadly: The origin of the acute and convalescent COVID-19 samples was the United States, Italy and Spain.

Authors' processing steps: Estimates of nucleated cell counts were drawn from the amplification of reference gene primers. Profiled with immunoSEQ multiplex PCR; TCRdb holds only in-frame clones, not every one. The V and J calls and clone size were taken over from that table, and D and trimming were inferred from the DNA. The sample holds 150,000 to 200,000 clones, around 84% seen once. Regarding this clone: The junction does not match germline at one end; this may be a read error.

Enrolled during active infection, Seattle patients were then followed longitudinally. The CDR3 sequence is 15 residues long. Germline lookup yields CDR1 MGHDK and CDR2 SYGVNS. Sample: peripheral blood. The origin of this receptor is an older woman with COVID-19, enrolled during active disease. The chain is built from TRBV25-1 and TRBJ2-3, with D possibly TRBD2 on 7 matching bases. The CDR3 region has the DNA TGTGCCAGCAGTGAATTGCGCGGGGGCACGGATACGCAGTATTTT. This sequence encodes CASSELRGGTDTQYF.